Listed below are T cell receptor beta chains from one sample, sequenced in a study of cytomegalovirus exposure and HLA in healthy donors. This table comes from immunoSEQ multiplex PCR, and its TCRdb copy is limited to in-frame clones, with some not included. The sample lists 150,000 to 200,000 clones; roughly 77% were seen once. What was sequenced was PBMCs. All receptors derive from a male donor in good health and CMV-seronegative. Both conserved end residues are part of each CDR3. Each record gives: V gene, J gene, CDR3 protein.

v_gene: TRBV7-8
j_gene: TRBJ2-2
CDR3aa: CASSLWTGGAYTNTGELFF

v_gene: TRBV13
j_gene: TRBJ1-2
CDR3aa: CASSLGLDSLGYTF

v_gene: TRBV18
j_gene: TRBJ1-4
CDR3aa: CASSQGTGRNEKLFF

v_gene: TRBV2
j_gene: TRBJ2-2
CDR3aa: CASSVGQTNTGELFF

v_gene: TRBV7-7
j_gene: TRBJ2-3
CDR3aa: CASSPPGGGLQYF

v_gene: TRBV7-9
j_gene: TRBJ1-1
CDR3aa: CASSLGQRQSEAFF

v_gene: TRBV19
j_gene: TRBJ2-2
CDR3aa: CASSITSGELFF

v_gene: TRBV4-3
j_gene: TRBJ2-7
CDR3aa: CASSQLLAGGIEQYF

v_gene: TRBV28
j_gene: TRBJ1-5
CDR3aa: CASSSGGHQPQHF

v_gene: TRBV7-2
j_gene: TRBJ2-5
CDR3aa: CASNLNSGSGRETQYF

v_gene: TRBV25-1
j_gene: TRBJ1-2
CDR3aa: CASSATGGGSGYTF